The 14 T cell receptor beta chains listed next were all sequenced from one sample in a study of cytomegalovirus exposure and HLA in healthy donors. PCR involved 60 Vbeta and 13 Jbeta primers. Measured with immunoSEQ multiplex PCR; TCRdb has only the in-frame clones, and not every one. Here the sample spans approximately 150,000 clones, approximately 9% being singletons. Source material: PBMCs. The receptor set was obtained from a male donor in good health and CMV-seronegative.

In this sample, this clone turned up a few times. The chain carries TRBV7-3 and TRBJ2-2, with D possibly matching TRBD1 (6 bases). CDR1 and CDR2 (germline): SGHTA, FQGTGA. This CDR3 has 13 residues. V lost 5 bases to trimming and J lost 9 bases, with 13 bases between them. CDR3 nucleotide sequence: TGTGCCAGCAGCCCAGGCAGGGGTTGGGAGCTGTTTTTT. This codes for CASSPGRGWELFF.

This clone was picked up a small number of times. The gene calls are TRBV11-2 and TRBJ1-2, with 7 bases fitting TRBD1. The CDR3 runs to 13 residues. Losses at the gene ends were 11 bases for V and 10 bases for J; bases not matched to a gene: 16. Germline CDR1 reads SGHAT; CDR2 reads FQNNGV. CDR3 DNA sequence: TGTGCCGAGACCCCCCGGGCAGGGGGGACCTACACCTTC. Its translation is CAETPRAGGTYTF.

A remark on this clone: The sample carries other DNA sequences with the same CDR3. The CDR3, as DNA: TGTGCCAGCAGTGAAGGGGGAAGGGGTTACGAGCAGTACTTC. Amino acid sequence: CASSEGGRGYEQYF. The chain uses TRBV6-1 and TRBJ2-7; maybe TRBD1 (5 bases). V lost 1 base to trimming and J lost 4 bases, with 11 bases between them. Per the germline V gene, CDR1 is MNHNS and CDR2 is SASEGT. This CDR3 contains 14 residues.

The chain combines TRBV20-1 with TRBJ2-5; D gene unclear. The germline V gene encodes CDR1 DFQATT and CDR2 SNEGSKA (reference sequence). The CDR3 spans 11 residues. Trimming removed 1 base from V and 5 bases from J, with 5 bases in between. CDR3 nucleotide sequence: TGCAGTGCTAGAGTGTATGAGACCCAGTACTTC. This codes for CSARVYETQYF.

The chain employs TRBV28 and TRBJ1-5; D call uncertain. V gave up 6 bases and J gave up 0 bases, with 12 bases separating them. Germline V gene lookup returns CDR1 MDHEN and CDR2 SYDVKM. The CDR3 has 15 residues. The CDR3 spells CASRPQKYSNQPQHF. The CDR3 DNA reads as TGTGCCAGCAGGCCACAGAAATATAGCAATCAGCCCCAGCATTTT.

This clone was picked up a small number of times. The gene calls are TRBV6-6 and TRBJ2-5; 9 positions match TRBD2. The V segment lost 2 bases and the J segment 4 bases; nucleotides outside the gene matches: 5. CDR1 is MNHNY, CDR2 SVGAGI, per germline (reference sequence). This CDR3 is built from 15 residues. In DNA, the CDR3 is TGTGCCAGCAGTTACCGTAGCGGGAGCGGAGAGACCCAGTACTTC. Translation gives CASSYRSGSGETQYF.

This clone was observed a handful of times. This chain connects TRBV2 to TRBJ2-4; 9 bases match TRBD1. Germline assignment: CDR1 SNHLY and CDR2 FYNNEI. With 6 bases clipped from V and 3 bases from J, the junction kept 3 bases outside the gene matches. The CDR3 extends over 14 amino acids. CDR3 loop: CASRDRGGKNIQYF. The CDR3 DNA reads TGTGCCAGCAGGGACAGGGGTGGCAAAAACATTCAGTACTTC. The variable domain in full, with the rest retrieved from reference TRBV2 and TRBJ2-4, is EPEVTQTPSHQVTQMGQEVILRCVPISNHLYFYWYRQILGQKVEFLVSFYNNEISEKSEIFDDQFSVERPDGSNFTLKIRSTKLEDSAMYFCASRDRGGKNIQYFGAGTRLSVL.

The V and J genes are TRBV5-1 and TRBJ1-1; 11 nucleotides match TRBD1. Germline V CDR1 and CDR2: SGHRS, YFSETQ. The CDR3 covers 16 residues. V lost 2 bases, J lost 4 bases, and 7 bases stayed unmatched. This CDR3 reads CASSLRTGGLATEAFF. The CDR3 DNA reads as TGCGCCAGCAGCTTACGGACAGGGGGCCTCGCCACTGAAGCTTTCTTT.

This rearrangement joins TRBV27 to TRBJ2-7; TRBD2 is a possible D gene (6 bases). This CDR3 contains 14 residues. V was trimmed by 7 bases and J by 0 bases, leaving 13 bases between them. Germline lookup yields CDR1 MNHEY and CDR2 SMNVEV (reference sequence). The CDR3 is CASNRDGSSYEQYF. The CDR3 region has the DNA TGTGCCAGCAACCGGGACGGGAGCTCCTACGAGCAGTACTTC.

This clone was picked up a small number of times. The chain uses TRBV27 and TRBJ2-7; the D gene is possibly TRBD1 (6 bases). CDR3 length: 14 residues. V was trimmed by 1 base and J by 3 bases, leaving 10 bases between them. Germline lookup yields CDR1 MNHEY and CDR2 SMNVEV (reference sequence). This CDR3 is CASSLLGQLYEQYF. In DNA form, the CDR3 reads TGTGCCAGCAGTTTATTAGGACAGCTCTACGAGCAGTACTTC.

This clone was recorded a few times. The CDR3 loop reads CASRPEAGESSYEQYF. The CDR3 DNA reads as TGTGCCAGCAGGCCTGAAGCGGGAGAGTCATCTTACGAGCAGTACTTC. V and J are TRBV28 and TRBJ2-7, with 8 bases identical to TRBD2. With V trimmed by 6 bases and J by 4 bases, 14 bases remained unmatched. Germline CDR1 reads MDHEN; CDR2 reads SYDVKM. The CDR3 loop spans 16 amino acids. The full variable domain, completed using reference TRBV28 and TRBJ2-7, is DVKVTQSSRYLVKRTGEKVFLECVQDMDHENMFWYRQDPGLGLRLIYFSYDVKMKEKGDIPEGYSVSREKKERFSLILESASTNQTSMYLCASRPEAGESSYEQYFGPGTRLTVT.

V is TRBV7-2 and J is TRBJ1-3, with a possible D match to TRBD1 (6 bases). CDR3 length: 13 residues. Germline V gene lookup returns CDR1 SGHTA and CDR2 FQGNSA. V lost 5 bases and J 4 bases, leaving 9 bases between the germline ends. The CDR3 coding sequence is TGTGCCAGCAGCACCGACAGGGGAAACACCATATATTTT. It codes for CASSTDRGNTIYF. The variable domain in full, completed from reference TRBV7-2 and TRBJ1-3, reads GAGVSQSPSNKVTEKGKDVELRCDPISGHTALYWYRQSLGQGLEFLIYFQGNSAPDKSGLPSDRFSAERTGGSVSTLTIQRTQQEDSAVYLCASSTDRGNTIYFGEGSWLTVV.

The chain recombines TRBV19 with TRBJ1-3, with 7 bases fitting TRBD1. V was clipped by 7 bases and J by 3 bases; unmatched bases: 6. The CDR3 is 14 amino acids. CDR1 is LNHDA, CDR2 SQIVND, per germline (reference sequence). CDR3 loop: CASKEGAIGNTIYF. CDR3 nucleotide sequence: TGTGCCAGTAAGGAGGGGGCCATTGGAAACACCATATATTTT.

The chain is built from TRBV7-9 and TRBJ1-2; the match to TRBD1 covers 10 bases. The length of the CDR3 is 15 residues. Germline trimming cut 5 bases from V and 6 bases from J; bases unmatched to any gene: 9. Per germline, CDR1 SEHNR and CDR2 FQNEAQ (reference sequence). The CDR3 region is CASSRTGTGVDGYTF. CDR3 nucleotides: TGTGCCAGCAGCCGAACCGGGACAGGGGTGGATGGCTACACCTTC. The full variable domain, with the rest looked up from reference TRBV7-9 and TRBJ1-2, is DTGVSQNPRHKITKRGQNVTFRCDPISEHNRLYWYRQTLGQGPEFLTYFQNEAQLEKSRLLSDRFSAERPKGSFSTLEIQRTEQGDSAMYLCASSRTGTGVDGYTFGSGTRLTVV.